The 6 T cell receptor beta chains given below trace back to one sample, sequenced in a study of beta chain features in type 1 diabetes listed by TCRdb under 2018. Here is what the overall study found, with its caveats: Type 1 diabetes patients showed a moderate but significant shortening of TCRB CDR3 length in all four CD4+ subsets.

Preparation of the library involved the immunoSEQ multiplex PCR assay. All of the isolated RNA was reverse transcribed with the High Capacity cDNA Reverse Transcription Kit, so expressed TCRB transcripts were sequenced. TCRdb limited this immuneACCESS table to in-frame rearrangements with V and J called. A share of clones is missing; checked studies link under half to unresolved V genes, and the rest is unexplained. The sample table lists 600,000 or so clones, around 12% of them with a count of one. The ten biggest clones cover 0.095% to 0.15% of the sample. Antigens for these TCRs are unknown. The sample was naive CD4+ T cells from blood. The cell subset or site label on this specimen signifies: true naive CD4+ T cells. Every receptor here comes from a man aged 25 to 40 with type 1 diabetes.

CDR3 in amino acids: CASLISDTQYF. The CDR3, as DNA: TGTGCCAGCTTAATTTCAGATACGCAGTATTTT. V usage is TRBV2 and J usage is TRBJ2-3, with D uncertain. V was clipped by 8 bases and J by 4 bases, with 7 bases between them. Germline CDR1 reads SNHLY; CDR2 reads FYNNEI. The CDR3 is 11 amino acids.

This clone has a handful of counts. The CDR3 DNA reads TGCAGTGCCCGGACACTCTACACCCTCCACTTT. Translated, it gives CSARTLYTLHF. The chain combines TRBV20-1 with TRBJ1-6; a possible D gene is TRBD1 (5 bases). Germline values: CDR1 DFQATT, CDR2 SNEGSKA (reference sequence). The CDR3 length is 11 residues. Trimming took off 6 bases at V and 14 bases at J, with 14 bases between the two ends.

This clone was detected only a few times. The rearrangement links TRBV2 to TRBJ1-1, with D perhaps matching TRBD1 (6 bases). This CDR3 region has 13 residues. Between the trimmed V and J ends, which lost 3 bases and 4 bases, there was a span of 9 bases. Germline assignment: CDR1 SNHLY and CDR2 FYNNEI. The CDR3 sequence is CASSEQGFTEAFF. CDR3 sequence (DNA): TGTGCCAGCAGTGAGCAGGGGTTCACTGAAGCTTTCTTT.

CDR3 protein: CASSLGYRQINEKLFF. DNA for the CDR3: TGTGCCAGCAGCTTAGGATACCGACAGATTAATGAAAAACTGTTTTTT. The chain couples TRBV11-2 to TRBJ1-4; D possibly corresponds to TRBD1 (5 bases). V lost 1 base and J 4 bases, leaving 13 bases between the germline ends. CDR3 length: 16 amino acids. The germline gives CDR1 SGHAT, CDR2 FQNNGV. The whole variable domain, remainder taken from reference TRBV11-2 and TRBJ1-4, is EAGVAQSPRYKIIEKRQSVAFWCNPISGHATLYWYQQILGQGPKLLIQFQNNGVVDDSQLPKDRFSAERLKGVDSTLKIQPAKLEDSAVYLCASSLGYRQINEKLFFGSGTQLSVL.

The rearrangement joins TRBV4-2 to TRBJ2-5; TRBD2 aligns across 12 bases. The CDR3 is 19 residues long. After removal of 2 bases from V and 7 bases from J, the junction contained 17 bases not matched to a gene. Germline CDR1 and CDR2: LGHNA and YNFKEQ. Here the CDR3 DNA reads TGTGCCAGCAGCCAAATTGGATCCCGGACTAGCGGGGACGGTGGGACCCAGTACTTC. Its protein product is CASSQIGSRTSGDGGTQYF.

This clone was detected only a few times. CDR3 residues: CASSSTGGEATEAFF. The CDR3 nucleotides read TGTGCCAGCAGCTCGACAGGGGGAGAGGCCACTGAAGCTTTCTTT. The J gene is TRBJ1-1, the V gene TRBV7-9; the match to TRBD1 covers 9 bases. After removal of 4 bases from V and 4 bases from J, the junction contained 7 bases not matched to a gene. In germline, CDR1 is SEHNR, CDR2 FQNEAQ (reference sequence). This CDR3 has 15 residues.